One and the same sample provided the 12 T cell receptor beta chains below, sequenced in a study of cytomegalovirus exposure and HLA in healthy donors. Primers included in the PCR were 60 Vbeta and 13 Jbeta primers. The repertoire was sequenced with immunoSEQ multiplex PCR; TCRdb's copy has only in-frame clones and lacks some. The repertoire holds almost 200,000 clones, more than 75% seen once, with about 0.36% in the top ten. Sequencing was performed on PBMCs. All receptors come from a male donor in good health and CMV-seropositive.

This chain links TRBV4-3 with TRBJ2-1; 12 bases align to TRBD2. The CDR3 loop spans 15 amino acids. Trimming took 4 bases from V and 8 from J; bases not matched to a gene: 6. Germline V gene data show CDR1 as LGHNA and CDR2 as YSLEER. This CDR3 reads CASSPGLAGIYEQFF. CDR3 nucleotide sequence: TGCGCCAGCAGCCCCGGACTAGCGGGAATATATGAGCAGTTCTTC.

The chain combines TRBV5-1 with TRBJ2-5, with 9 bases fitting TRBD2. Germline values: CDR1 SGHRS, CDR2 YFSETQ. The CDR3 covers 15 residues. With V trimmed by 2 bases and J by 2 bases, 4 bases remained unmatched. The CDR3 DNA sequence: TGCGCCAGCAGCTTATATAGCGGGGGTCAAGAGACCCAGTACTTC. Residues: CASSLYSGGQETQYF.

The chain has TRBV19 and TRBJ1-2; no firm D call. V was shortened by 6 bases and J by 4 bases, with 12 bases between the two germline ends. This CDR3 spans 13 amino acids. Germline V gives CDR1 LNHDA, CDR2 SQIVND (reference sequence). The chain's CDR3 is CASRNPSSYGYTF. For the CDR3, the DNA is TGTGCCAGTAGAAACCCTTCCAGCTATGGCTACACCTTC.

The chain uses TRBV7-9 and TRBJ1-5; D remains unclear. Trimming left V 5 bases short and J 2 bases short, with 7 bases between. This CDR3 is built from 13 residues. CDR1 and CDR2 (germline): SEHNR, FQNEAQ (reference sequence). The CDR3 DNA sequence: TGTGCCAGCAGCCAGAGCGGCAATCAGCCCCAGCATTTT. This gives the protein CASSQSGNQPQHF.

The chain recombines TRBV10-3 with TRBJ2-1; tentatively, D is TRBD2 (6 bases). The V gene lost 4 bases and the J gene lost 1 base, with 17 bases spanning the gap. CDR1 and CDR2 from the germline V gene are ENHRY and SYGVKD. This CDR3 comprises 17 residues. In nucleotides, the CDR3 is TGTGCCATCAGTGGCCCTGGCGGGATTCGTTCCTACAATGAGCAGTTCTTC. Amino acid sequence: CAISGPGGIRSYNEQFF.

The chain links TRBV28 to TRBJ2-7, with 9 bases aligning to TRBD1. V dropped 4 bases and J dropped 6; count of bases not matched to a gene: 10. This CDR3 spans 15 amino acids. Germline V gene sequence: CDR1 MDHEN, CDR2 SYDVKM. CDR3 sequence: CASSSHPGTGPEQYF. The CDR3 DNA reads TGTGCCAGCAGTTCCCACCCAGGGACAGGGCCCGAGCAGTACTTC. The full variable domain, in which reference TRBV28 and TRBJ2-7 provide the parts outside the CDR3, is DVKVTQSSRYLVKRTGEKVFLECVQDMDHENMFWYRQDPGLGLRLIYFSYDVKMKEKGDIPEGYSVSREKKERFSLILESASTNQTSMYLCASSSHPGTGPEQYFGPGTRLTVT.

The rearrangement uses TRBV7-2 and TRBJ2-3; 14 nucleotides align to TRBD2. The germline gives CDR1 SGHTA, CDR2 FQGNSA. The length of the CDR3 is 17 residues. V trimming: 1 base; J trimming: 5 bases; junction bases outside the gene matches: 5. CDR3 DNA sequence: TGTGCCAGCAGCTTAGGGGGACTAGCGGGAGTCAGAGATACGCAGTATTTT. This translates into CASSLGGLAGVRDTQYF.

In DNA, the CDR3 is TGTGCCAGCAGCTTGGACAGGACGGTAGAGACCCAGTACTTC. Encoded protein: CASSLDRTVETQYF. The chain has TRBV5-6 and TRBJ2-5, with D perhaps TRBD1 (5 bases). Trimming removed 0 bases from V and 4 bases from J, with 10 bases in between. Germline lookup yields CDR1 SGHDT and CDR2 YYEEEE. The CDR3 contains 14 residues.

This chain links TRBV5-6 with TRBJ2-7; a weak D match, TRBD2 (6 bases). The V end was cut by 4 bases, the J end by 5 bases, with 16 bases between. Germline CDR1 SGHDT, CDR2 YYEEEE. There are 14 residues in the CDR3. This chain's CDR3 is CASSPPDYFNEQYF. The CDR3 nucleotides are TGTGCCAGCAGCCCACCGGACTATTTTAACGAGCAGTACTTC. Filled out from reference TRBV5-6 and TRBJ2-7, the complete variable domain reads DAGVTQSPTHLIKTRGQQVTLRCSPKSGHDTVSWYQQALGQGPQFIFQYYEEEERQRGNFPDRFSGHQFPNYSSELNVNALLLGDSALYLCASSPPDYFNEQYFGPGTRLTVT.

The chain carries TRBV14 and TRBJ2-1; possibly TRBD1 for D (6 bases). CDR3 length: 16 amino acids. Trimming removed 4 bases from V and 4 bases from J, with 17 bases in between. In germline, CDR1 is SGHDN, CDR2 FVKESK. Here the CDR3 reads CASSRGKTGLYNEQFF. CDR3 coding DNA: TGTGCCAGCAGCCGAGGAAAGACAGGACTGTACAATGAGCAGTTCTTC.

This clone was seen a few times. The chain links TRBV7-3 to TRBJ2-3, with D unresolved. This CDR3 comprises 15 residues. Germline V gene sequence: CDR1 SGHTA, CDR2 FQGTGA. Deletions cut 4 bases from V and 0 bases from J, with 11 bases between. CDR3 in amino acids: CASSYAAVSTDTQYF. CDR3 sequence (DNA): TGTGCCAGCAGCTACGCGGCAGTTAGCACAGATACGCAGTATTTT.

This chain connects TRBV7-3 to TRBJ2-1, with 8 bases fitting TRBD1. This CDR3 region has 13 residues. Germline loops: CDR1 SGHTA, CDR2 FQGTGA. The V segment lost 7 bases and the J segment 9 bases; nucleotides outside the gene matches: 8. The CDR3 sequence is CASNLNTGGEQFF. CDR3 nucleotides: TGTGCCAGCAACCTAAATACAGGGGGTGAGCAGTTCTTC. Supplemented by reference TRBV7-3 and TRBJ2-1, the full variable domain reads GAGVSQTPSNKVTEKGKYVELRCDPISGHTALYWYRQSLGQGPEFLIYFQGTGAADDSGLPNDRFFAVRPEGSVSTLKIQRTERGDSAVYLCASNLNTGGEQFFGPGTRLTVL.